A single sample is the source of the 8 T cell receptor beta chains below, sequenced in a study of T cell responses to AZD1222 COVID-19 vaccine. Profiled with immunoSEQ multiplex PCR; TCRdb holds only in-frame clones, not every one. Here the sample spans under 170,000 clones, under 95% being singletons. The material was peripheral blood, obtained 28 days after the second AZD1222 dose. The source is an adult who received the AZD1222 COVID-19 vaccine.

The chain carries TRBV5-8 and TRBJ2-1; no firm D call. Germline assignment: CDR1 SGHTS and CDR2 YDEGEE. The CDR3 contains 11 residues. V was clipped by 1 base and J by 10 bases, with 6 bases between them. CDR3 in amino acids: CASSLSPEQFF. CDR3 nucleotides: TGTGCCAGCAGCTTGAGCCCCGAGCAGTTCTTC. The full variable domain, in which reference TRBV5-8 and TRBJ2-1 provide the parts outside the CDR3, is EAGVTQSPTHLIKTRGQQATLRCSPISGHTSVYWYQQALGLGLQFLLWYDEGEERNRGNFPPRFSGRQFPNYSSELNVNALELEDSALYLCASSLSPEQFFGPGTRLTVL.

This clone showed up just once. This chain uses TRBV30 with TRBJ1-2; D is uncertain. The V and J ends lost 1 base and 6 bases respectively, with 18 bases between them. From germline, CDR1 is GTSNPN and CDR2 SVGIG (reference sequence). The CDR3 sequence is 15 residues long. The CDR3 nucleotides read TGTGCCTGGAGTGAAATCGACCCTGAAGTGAATGGCTACACCTTC. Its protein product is CAWSEIDPEVNGYTF.

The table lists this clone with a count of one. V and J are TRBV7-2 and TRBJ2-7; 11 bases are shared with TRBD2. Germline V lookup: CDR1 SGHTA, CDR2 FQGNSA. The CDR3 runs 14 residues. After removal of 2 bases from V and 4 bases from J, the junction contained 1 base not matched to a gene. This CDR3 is CASSLTSGRYEQYF. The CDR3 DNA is TGTGCCAGCAGCTTAACTAGCGGGAGATACGAGCAGTACTTC.

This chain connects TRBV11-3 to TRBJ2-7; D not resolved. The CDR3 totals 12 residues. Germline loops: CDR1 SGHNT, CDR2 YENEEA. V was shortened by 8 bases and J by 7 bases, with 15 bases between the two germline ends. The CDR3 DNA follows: TGTGCCAGCGGACCCCCTAACGGGGAGCAGTACTTC. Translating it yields CASGPPNGEQYF.

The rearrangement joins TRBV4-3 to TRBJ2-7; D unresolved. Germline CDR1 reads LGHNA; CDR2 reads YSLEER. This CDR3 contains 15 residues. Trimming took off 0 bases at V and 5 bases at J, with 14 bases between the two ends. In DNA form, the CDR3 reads TGCGCCAGCAGCCAAGAAGACACTGTGAGGAACGAGCAGTACTTC. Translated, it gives CASSQEDTVRNEQYF.

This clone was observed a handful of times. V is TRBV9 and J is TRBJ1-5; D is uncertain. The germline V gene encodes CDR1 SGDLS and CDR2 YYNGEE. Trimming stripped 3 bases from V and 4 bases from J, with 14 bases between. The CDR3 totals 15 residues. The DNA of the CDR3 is TGTGCCAGCAGCGAGGGTCCTTCCGAAAATCAGCCCCAGCATTTT. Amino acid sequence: CASSEGPSENQPQHF.

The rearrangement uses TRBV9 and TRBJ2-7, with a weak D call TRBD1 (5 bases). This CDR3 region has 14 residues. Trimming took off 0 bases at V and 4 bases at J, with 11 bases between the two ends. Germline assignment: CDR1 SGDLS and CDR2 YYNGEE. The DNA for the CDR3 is TGTGCCAGCAGCGTAGCGGCAGGGATGTACGAGCAGTACTTC. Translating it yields CASSVAAGMYEQYF.

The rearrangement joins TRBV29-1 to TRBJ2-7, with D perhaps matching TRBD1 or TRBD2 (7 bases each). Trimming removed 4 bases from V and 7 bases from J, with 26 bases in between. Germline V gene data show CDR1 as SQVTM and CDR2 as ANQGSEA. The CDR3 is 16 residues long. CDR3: CSVVAGGVGYLREQYF. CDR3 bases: TGCAGCGTTGTGGCAGGGGGGGTCGGTTATCTAAGGGAGCAGTACTTC.